This record looks at one TCR beta chain sequence and its context. Its antigen is still unknown. V lost 0 bases and J 10 bases, leaving 13 bases between the germline ends. The germline gives CDR1 SGHAT, CDR2 FQNNGV. The CDR3 spans 15 residues. The entry originates in a study of cytomegalovirus exposure and HLA in healthy donors. Points from the study as a whole: CMV serostatus was the only recorded immune exposure for donors. Prediction of most subjects' HLA-A and HLA-B alleles by TCR beta sequences was reportedly accurate.

The study ran its PCR with 60 Vbeta and 13 Jbeta primers. Only in-frame clones appear in the TCRdb table, and some are missing; sequencing was by immunoSEQ multiplex PCR. The sample holds about 97,000 clones, roughly 80% seen once. While unrecorded immune exposures were likely, the donors were nominally healthy when sampled. Input material: PBMCs. This chain connects TRBV11-2 to TRBJ1-6; weak D call: TRBD1 (5 bases). The TCR was taken from a man in his forties in good health and CMV-seronegative. CDR3 coding DNA: TGTGCCAGCAGCTTAGAAGCAGGGTCCCAGTCACCCCTCCACTTT. It encodes CASSLEAGSQSPLHF.